This T cell receptor (beta chain) was retrieved from a study of T cell repertoires in cytomegalovirus infection. Turning to the study itself: HLA-C-restricted CMV epitopes, recently identified, and well-studied HLA-B-restricted ones were used by the study. Public TCR beta signatures marked donors with CMV infection and the matching HLA.

TCRdb itself ran the reads through MiXCR, one entry per CDR3 protein. The data show about 350,000 distinct CDR3 sequences, approximately 30% seen once. Worth noting for this clonotype: Its target is unknown.

CDR1 is KGHSH and CDR2 is LQKENI in the germline V gene. The CDR3 extends over 17 amino acids. Trimming took 5 bases from V and 2 from J, leaving 21 bases between them. Specimen: cultured PBMCs, collected from culture after CMV antigen stimulation. The chain is built from TRBV18 and TRBJ2-5; the D gene could be TRBD1 or TRBD2 (5 bases each). The TCR comes from a human donor in good health (CMV status not recorded). Some clones in this sample may be carry-over from other donors' samples. The chain's CDR3 is CASSSRDDPGLQETQYF. The CDR3 nucleotides read TGTGCCAGCTCATCCCGGGACGACCCCGGCTTACAAGAGACCCAGTACTTC.